This T cell receptor (beta chain) was sequenced during a study of CD8 T cells in Susac syndrome. About the research overall: Susac syndrome patients were untreated, on corticosteroids with some adding intravenous immunoglobulin, or on intravenous immunoglobulin only.

RNA in amounts of roughly 0.5 to 1 ug was reverse transcribed with random hexamers. TCR beta CDR3 was amplified by immunoSEQ covering 54 Vbeta and 13 Jbeta. TCRdb itself ran the immunoSEQ multiplex PCR reads through MiXCR, one entry per CDR3 protein. The sample shows about 190,000 distinct CDR3 sequences, roughly 94% of them seen only once. This clonotype was recorded only once. Input material: CD8+ T cells from PBMCs. The receptor comes from a human donor with Susac syndrome.

The CDR3 bases are TGCAGCGTTACCGGGAGGGTCGCAGATACGCAGTATTTT. It specifies CSVTGRVADTQYF. This rearrangement joins TRBV29-1 to TRBJ2-3; TRBD2 aligns across 8 bases. Germline CDR1 is SQVTM and CDR2 is ANQGSEA. V was clipped by 5 bases and J by 4 bases; unmatched bases: 5. The CDR3 is made up of 13 amino acids.